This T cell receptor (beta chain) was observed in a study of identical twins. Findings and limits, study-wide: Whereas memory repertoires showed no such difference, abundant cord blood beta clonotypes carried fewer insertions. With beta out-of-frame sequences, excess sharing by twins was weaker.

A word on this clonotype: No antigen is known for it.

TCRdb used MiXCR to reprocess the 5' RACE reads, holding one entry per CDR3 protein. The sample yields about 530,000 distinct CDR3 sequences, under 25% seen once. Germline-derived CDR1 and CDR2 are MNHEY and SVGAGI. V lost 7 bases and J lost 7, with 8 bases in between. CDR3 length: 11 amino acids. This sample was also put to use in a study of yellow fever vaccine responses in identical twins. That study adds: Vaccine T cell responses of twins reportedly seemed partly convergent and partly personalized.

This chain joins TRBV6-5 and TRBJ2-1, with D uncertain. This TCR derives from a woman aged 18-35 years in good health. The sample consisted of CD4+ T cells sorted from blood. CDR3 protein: CASTGSNEQFF. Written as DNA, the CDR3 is TGTGCCAGCACTGGTTCTAATGAGCAGTTCTTC.